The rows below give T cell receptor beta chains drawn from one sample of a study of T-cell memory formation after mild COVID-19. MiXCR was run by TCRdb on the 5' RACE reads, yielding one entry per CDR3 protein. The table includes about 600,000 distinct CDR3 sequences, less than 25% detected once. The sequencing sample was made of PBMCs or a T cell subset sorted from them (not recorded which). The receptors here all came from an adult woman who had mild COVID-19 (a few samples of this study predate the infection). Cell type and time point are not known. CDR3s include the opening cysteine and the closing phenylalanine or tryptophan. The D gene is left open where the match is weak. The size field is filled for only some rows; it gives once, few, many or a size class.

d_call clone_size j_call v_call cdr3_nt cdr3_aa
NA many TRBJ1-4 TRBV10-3 TGTGCCATCAGTGACAAGGGGGGTTATGAAAAACTGTTTTTT CAISDKGGYEKLFF
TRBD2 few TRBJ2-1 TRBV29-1 TGCAGCGTTTTGGGGGGGAACTCCTACAATGAGCAGTTCTTC CSVLGGNSYNEQFF
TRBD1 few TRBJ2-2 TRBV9 TGTGCCAGCAGCGTAGACCGGACAGGGGTCGGGGAGCTGTTTTTT CASSVDRTGVGELFF
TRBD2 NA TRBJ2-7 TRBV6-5 TGTGCCAGCAGTTACCTAAGCGGGGATTACGAGCAGTACTTC CASSYLSGDYEQYF
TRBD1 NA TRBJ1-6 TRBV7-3 TGTGCCAGCAGCTCTAACCCCGGGACAGTTAATTCACCCCTCCACTTT CASSSNPGTVNSPLHF
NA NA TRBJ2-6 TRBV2 TGTGCCAGCAGTAAGGACCAAAGCTCTGGGGCCAACGTCCTGACTTTC CASSKDQSSGANVLTF
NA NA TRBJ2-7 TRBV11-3 TGTGCCAGCAGCTTAGATCTTGACAGCTACGAGCAGTACTTC CASSLDLDSYEQYF
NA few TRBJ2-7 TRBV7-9 TGTGCCAGCAGCTTGCCAGGGTACACCGAGCAGTACTTC CASSLPGYTEQYF
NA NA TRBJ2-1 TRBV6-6 TGTGTCGTCTATGGGTTAGGCTACAATGAGCAGTTCTTC CVVYGLGYNEQFF
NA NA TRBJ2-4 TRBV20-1 TGCAGTGCTAGTGACCTAGCCAAAAACATTCAGTACTTC CSASDLAKNIQYF
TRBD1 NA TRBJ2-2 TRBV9 TGTGCCAGCAGCGGGGGACAGACGAACACCGGGGAGCTGTTTTTT CASSGGQTNTGELFF
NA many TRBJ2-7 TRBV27 TGTGCCAGCAAGGGCAGACAAGGAACATACGAGCAGTACTTC CASKGRQGTYEQYF
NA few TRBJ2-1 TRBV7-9 TGTGCCAGCAGCTCCCGTGACCCAGAGCAGTTCTTC CASSSRDPEQFF
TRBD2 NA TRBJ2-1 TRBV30 TGTGCCTGTCTAGGGACTAGCGGGAGTTACAATGAGAAGTTCTTC CACLGTSGSYNEKFF
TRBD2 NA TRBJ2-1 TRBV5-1 TGCGCCAGCAGCTTGGTGATAGCGGGAGTGGGGCGCAATGAGCAGTTCTTC CASSLVIAGVGRNEQFF
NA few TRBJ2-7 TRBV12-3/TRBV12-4 TGTGCCAGCACCCATTCCCGGGGCGGCGAGCAGTACTTC CASTHSRGGEQYF
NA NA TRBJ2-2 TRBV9 TGTGCCAGCAGCGTATCCGGGGCCCGGAACACCGGGGAGCTGTTTTTT CASSVSGARNTGELFF
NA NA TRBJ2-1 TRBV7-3 TGTGCCAGCACCCCGATGGGGGGCAGTAAGGGGAATGAGCAGTTCTTC CASTPMGGSKGNEQFF
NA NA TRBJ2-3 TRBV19 TGTGCCAGTAGTATAGCCCCAATCTCCTCATTAGATACGCAGTATTTT CASSIAPISSLDTQYF
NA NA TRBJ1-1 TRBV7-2 NA CASRDSRTLKLSLDMYF
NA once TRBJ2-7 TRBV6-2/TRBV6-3 TGTGCCAGCTCCTCTTCATTCTCGGGGGCGCCTTACGAGCAGTACTTC CASSSSFSGAPYEQYF
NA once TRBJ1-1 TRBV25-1 TGTGCCAGCAGGGGGAGGAGGGAAGGAAACACTGAAGCTTTCTTT CASRGRREGNTEAFF
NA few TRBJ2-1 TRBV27 TGTGCCAGCAGGCAACTAGGCTACAATGAGCAGTTCTTC CASRQLGYNEQFF
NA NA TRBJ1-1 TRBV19 TGTGCCAGTATGTACTTGGACCTTAGTGAAGCTTTCTTT CASMYLDLSEAFF
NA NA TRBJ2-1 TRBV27 TGTGCCAGCAGTGAAAGCGGGTACTCCTACAATGAGCAGTTCTTC CASSESGYSYNEQFF
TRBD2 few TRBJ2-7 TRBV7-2 TGTGCCAGCAGCTCACCAACTAGCGGGGGACCCTACGAGCAGTACTTC CASSSPTSGGPYEQYF
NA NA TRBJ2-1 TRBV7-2 TGTGCCAGCGGAGGTCCTTCCTACAATGAGCAGTTCTTC CASGGPSYNEQFF
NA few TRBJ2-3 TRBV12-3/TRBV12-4 TGTGCCAGCAGTTTAGCGACTAGTTTAACAGATACGCAGTATTTT CASSLATSLTDTQYF
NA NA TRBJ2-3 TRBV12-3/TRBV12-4 TGTGCCAGCACCTTACACAGCACAGATACGCAGTATTTT CASTLHSTDTQYF
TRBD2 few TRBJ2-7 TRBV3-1 TGTGCCAGCAGCCACGGGACTAGCGGGGCCAGGAGCTCCTACGAGCAGTACTTC CASSHGTSGARSSYEQYF
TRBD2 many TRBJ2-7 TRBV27 TGTGCCAGCAGTGCCCTTAGTAGCGGGGGGGCGCGTGAGCAGTACTTC CASSALSSGGAREQYF
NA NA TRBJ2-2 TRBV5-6 TGTGCCAGCAGCCTATCGGTCTCCGGGGAGCTGTTTTTT CASSLSVSGELFF
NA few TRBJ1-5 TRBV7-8 TGTGCCAGCAGCGCGACGGATAGCAATCAGCCCCAGCATTTT CASSATDSNQPQHF
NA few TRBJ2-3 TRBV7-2 TGTGCCAGCAGCTTTGGGTTGGGCACAGATACGCAGTATTTT CASSFGLGTDTQYF
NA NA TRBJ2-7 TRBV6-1 TGTGCCAGCAGTGAAGTCGGGGGTGGAACCTACGAGCAGTACTTC CASSEVGGGTYEQYF
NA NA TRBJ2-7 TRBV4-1 TGCGCCAGCAGCCAAGATGTTGGCGGATACGAGCAGTACTTC CASSQDVGGYEQYF
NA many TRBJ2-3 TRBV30 TGTGCCTGGGGGATACAGCGATACACAGATACGCAGTATTTT CAWGIQRYTDTQYF
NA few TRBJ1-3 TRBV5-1 TGCGCCAGCAAGCAGGAGAGCTCTGGAAACACCATATATTTT CASKQESSGNTIYF
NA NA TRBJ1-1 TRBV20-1 TGCAGTGCTTTTGGCCCCCAACCGAACACTGAAGCTTTCTTT CSAFGPQPNTEAFF
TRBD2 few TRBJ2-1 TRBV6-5 TGTGCCAGCCAGACTAGCGGGGGGGACAATGAGCAGTTCTTC CASQTSGGDNEQFF
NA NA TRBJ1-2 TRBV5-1 TGCGCCAGCAGCTCTCTCGCCAGCCCTGACTATGGCTACACCTTC CASSSLASPDYGYTF
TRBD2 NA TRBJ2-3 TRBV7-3 TGTGCCAGCAGCTCTGGCGGGAGAATTGATACGCAGTATTTT CASSSGGRIDTQYF
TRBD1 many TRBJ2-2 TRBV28 TGTGCCAGCAGTCACCGGGGGACAGGGTGGAACACCGGGGAGCTGTTTTTT CASSHRGTGWNTGELFF
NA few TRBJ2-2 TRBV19 TGTGCCAGTAGTACGCGCCAGAAGACAGGCTTCACCGGGGAGCTGTTTTTT CASSTRQKTGFTGELFF
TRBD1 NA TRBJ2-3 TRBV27 TGTGCCAGCAGTTTCGGTTCGACAGGGGCTAGAGATACGCAGTATTTT CASSFGSTGARDTQYF
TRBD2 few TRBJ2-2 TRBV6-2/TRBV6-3 TGTGCCAGCAACCAACCCCGGGGGAGGGGTAACGGGGAGCTGTTTTTT CASNQPRGRGNGELFF